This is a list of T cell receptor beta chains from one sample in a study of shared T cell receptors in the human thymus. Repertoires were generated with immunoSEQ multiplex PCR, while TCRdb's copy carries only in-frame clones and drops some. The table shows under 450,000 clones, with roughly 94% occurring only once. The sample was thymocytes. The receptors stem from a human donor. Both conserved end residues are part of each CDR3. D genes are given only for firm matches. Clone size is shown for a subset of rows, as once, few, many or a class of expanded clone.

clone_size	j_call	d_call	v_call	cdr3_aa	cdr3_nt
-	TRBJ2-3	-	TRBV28	CASSFPQITDTQYF	TGTGCCAGCAGTTTCCCCCAAATCACAGATACGCAGTATTTT
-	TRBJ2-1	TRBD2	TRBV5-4	CASSPTSGRVYNEQFF	TGTGCCAGCAGCCCGACTAGCGGGAGGGTTTACAATGAGCAGTTCTTC
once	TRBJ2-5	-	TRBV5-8	CASKVGSEGQETQYF	TGTGCCAGCAAGGTGGGGTCAGAGGGGCAAGAGACCCAGTACTTC
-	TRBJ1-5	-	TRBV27	CASSSDMGRGQPQHF	TGTGCCAGCAGTTCAGACATGGGAAGGGGGCAGCCCCAGCATTTT
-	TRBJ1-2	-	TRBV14	CASSHYRPSNYGYTF	TGTGCCAGCAGCCATTACCGGCCCTCTAACTATGGCTACACCTTC
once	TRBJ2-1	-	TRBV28	CASSFGELGGGEQFF	TGTGCCAGCAGTTTTGGGGAACTAGGGGGGGGTGAGCAGTTCTTC
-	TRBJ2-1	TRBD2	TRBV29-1	CSVGPSGSDEQFF	TGCAGCGTTGGGCCCAGCGGGAGCGATGAGCAGTTCTTC
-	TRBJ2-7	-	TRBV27	CASSCVGPSSAGEQYF	TGTGCCAGCAGCTGCGTGGGGCCTAGTTCCGCGGGGGAGCAGTACTTC
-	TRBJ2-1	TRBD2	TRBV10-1	CASSGTSGHNEQFF	TGCGCCAGCAGTGGGACTAGCGGCCACAATGAGCAGTTCTTC
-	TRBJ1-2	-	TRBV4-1	CASSPPVSNYGYTF	TGCGCCAGCAGCCCGCCCGTCTCAAACTATGGCTACACCTTC
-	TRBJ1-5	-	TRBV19	CATSHGIPDWPQHF	TGTGCCACCTCCCACGGGATCCCAGATTGGCCCCAGCATTTT
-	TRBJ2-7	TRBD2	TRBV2	CASSAAGSGGSYEQYF	TGTGCCAGCAGTGCCGCTGGTAGCGGGGGGTCCTACGAGCAGTACTTC
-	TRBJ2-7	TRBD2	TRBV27	CASSRLAAPYEQYF	TGTGCCAGCAGCCGACTAGCGGCCCCCTACGAGCAGTACTTC
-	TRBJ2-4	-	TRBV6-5	CASTSQAGAYIQYF	TGTGCCAGCACTTCCCAGGCCGGGGCGTACATTCAGTACTTC
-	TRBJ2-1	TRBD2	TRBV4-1	CASSVLAGVPAQFF	TGCGCCAGCAGCGTCCTAGCGGGAGTCCCGGCACAGTTCTTC
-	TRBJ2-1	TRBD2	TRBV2	CASTGGTSAYNEQFF	TGTGCCAGCACAGGCGGGACTAGCGCATACAATGAGCAGTTCTTC
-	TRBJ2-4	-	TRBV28	CASSLSGRLAKNIQYF	TGTGCCAGCAGTTTGAGCGGACGGCTAGCCAAAAACATTCAGTACTTC
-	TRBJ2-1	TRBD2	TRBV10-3	CAISPREGRNEQFF	TGTGCCATCAGCCCTAGGGAGGGGCGGAATGAGCAGTTCTTC
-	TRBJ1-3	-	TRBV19	CASSMWYKSSGNTIYF	TGTGCCAGTAGTATGTGGTACAAAAGCTCTGGAAACACCATATATTTT
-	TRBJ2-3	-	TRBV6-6	CASSSAGFADTQYF	TGTGCCAGCAGTTCTGCGGGGTTCGCAGATACGCAGTATTTT
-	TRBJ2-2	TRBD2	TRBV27	CASRIRLAGRLGRGTGELFF	TGTGCCAGCAGGATAAGACTAGCGGGACGATTGGGACGGGGCACCGGGGAGCTGTTTTTT
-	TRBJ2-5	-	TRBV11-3	CASSLGNEGRGETQYF	TGTGCCAGCAGCTTAGGGAATGAGGGCCGGGGGGAGACCCAGTACTTC
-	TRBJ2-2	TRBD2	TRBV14	CASSPRTRLNTGELFF	TGTGCCAGCAGCCCCCGGACTAGGCTCAACACCGGGGAGCTGTTTTTT
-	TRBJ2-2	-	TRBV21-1	CASSPRAGRKGGPGTGELFF	TGTGCCAGCAGCCCACGAGCAGGGCGGAAAGGGGGACCGGGAACCGGGGAGCTGTTTTTT
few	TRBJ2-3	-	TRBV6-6	CASSNTDTQYF	TGTGCCAGCAGCAACACAGATACGCAGTATTTT